The 15 T cell receptor beta chains in this list originate from one sample, sequenced in a study of early T cells in non-severe SARS-CoV-2 infection. TCRdb called the 5' RACE reads again in MiXCR, with one record for every CDR3 protein. The table shows 25,000 to 30,000 distinct CDR3 sequences, with about 4.2% occurring only once. Sequencing was done on a sample of whole blood. The origin of the receptors is an adult who was a healthcare worker with PCR-confirmed SARS-CoV-2 infection or an uninfected control (not recorded which).

Many counts were recorded for this clonotype. The V gene is TRBV7-6, the J gene TRBJ2-1, with TRBD1 identical over 7 bases. The J segment lost 4 bases and the V segment lost 7 bases, leaving 7 bases of the junction unmatched. CDR3 length: 14 amino acids. Looked up from germline, CDR1 is SGHVS and CDR2 is FNYEAQ. In DNA form, the CDR3 reads TGTGCCAGCAATACGGGACAGCCTTACAATGAGCAGTTCTTC. This codes for CASNTGQPYNEQFF.

This clonotype was recorded at least ten times. The rearrangement uses TRBV29-1 and TRBJ2-2; D is unresolved. From germline, CDR1 is SQVTM and CDR2 ANQGSEA. CDR3 length equals 13 residues. V gave up 2 bases and J gave up 2 bases, with 6 bases separating them. The CDR3 protein is CSVETVNTGELFF. In DNA, the CDR3 is TGCAGCGTTGAAACAGTAAACACCGGGGAGCTGTTTTTT.

The sample holds many counts of this clonotype. This chain joins TRBV11-1 and TRBJ2-1; 11 bases agree with TRBD1. CDR1 is SGHAT, CDR2 FQDESV, per germline (reference sequence). The V segment lost 5 bases and the J segment 1 base; nucleotides outside the gene matches: 16. The CDR3 spans 20 residues. CDR3 protein: CASSRATGTGGLWSYNEQFF. The CDR3 coding sequence is TGTGCCAGCAGCCGAGCCACCGGGACAGGGGGTCTGTGGTCCTACAATGAGCAGTTCTTC.

This clonotype rates as medium-sized. The chain links TRBV6-5 to TRBJ2-7, with a possible D match to TRBD2 (5 bases). Trimming shortened V by 4 bases and J by 3 bases, and 10 bases separated the two germline ends. The germline gives CDR1 MNHEY, CDR2 SVGAGI. The CDR3 sequence is 13 residues long. The CDR3 here is CASSWTLGYEQYF. Written as DNA, the CDR3 is TGTGCCAGCAGTTGGACTCTAGGCTACGAGCAGTACTTC.

This clonotype was observed at least ten times. The chain is built from TRBV10-3 and TRBJ2-1; the D is unclear. V lost 2 bases and J lost 5, with 7 bases in between. Germline V gene lookup returns CDR1 ENHRY and CDR2 SYGVKD. The CDR3 length is 13 residues. For the CDR3, the DNA is TGTGCCATCAGTGAGAGGGATGACAATGAGCAGTTCTTC. As protein: CAISERDDNEQFF.

This clonotype was seen a few times. The genes are TRBV6-6 and TRBJ2-7; 13 positions match TRBD2. From germline, CDR1 is MNHNY and CDR2 SVGAGI (reference sequence). V gave up 4 bases and J gave up 2 bases; unmatched junction bases: 2. This CDR3 contains 15 residues. CDR3 DNA: TGTGCCAGCAGTTCGACTAGCGGGGGGACCTACGAGCAGTACTTC. Residues: CASSSTSGGTYEQYF.

This clonotype was observed many times. The CDR3 protein is CSANSIGTGAVTEAFF. The CDR3 nucleotides are TGCAGTGCCAACAGTATCGGGACAGGGGCCGTCACTGAAGCTTTCTTT. This chain links TRBV20-1 with TRBJ1-1; 10 bases are a match to TRBD1. The CDR3 has 16 residues. V lost 6 bases to trimming and J lost 4 bases; unmatched junction nucleotides: 14. Germline CDR1 DFQATT, CDR2 SNEGSKA (reference sequence).

This clonotype was detected only a few times. At one end the junction does not follow the germline gene, possibly because of a read error. The rearrangement links TRBV5-1 to TRBJ2-3, with a possible D match to TRBD2 (7 bases). The CDR3 has 16 residues. Germline V gene sequence: CDR1 SGHRS, CDR2 YFSETQ. The CDR3 DNA follows: TGCGTCAGCAGCTTGAGTGGCGGGGGCCGCACAGATACGCAGTATTTT. This encodes CVSSLSGGGRTDTQYF.

This clonotype has ten or more counts. The CDR3 DNA sequence: TGCAGCGTTGCTTATTCGGCAGGGCAAGAGACCCAGTACTTC. Its translation is CSVAYSAGQETQYF. The chain joins TRBV29-1 to TRBJ2-5; TRBD1 is a possible D gene (5 bases). The CDR3 is 14 residues long. Germline CDR1 SQVTM, CDR2 ANQGSEA. V lost 4 bases and J 2 bases, leaving 14 bases between the germline ends.

This clonotype was picked up a small number of times. The rearrangement uses TRBV12-3 or TRBV12-4 and TRBJ2-7; 7 bases agree with TRBD2. Unmatched junction bases numbered 11, after V lost 5 bases and J lost 1 base. The CDR3 runs to 16 residues. The CDR3 sequence: CASSQSPGGQSYEQYF. CDR3 sequence (DNA): TGTGCCAGCAGTCAATCCCCGGGAGGCCAATCCTACGAGCAGTACTTC.

Ten or more counts support this clonotype. This chain connects TRBV5-1 to TRBJ2-6, with 10 bases matching TRBD1. V lost 4 bases and J lost 1; bases outside the gene matches: 5. Germline CDR1 and CDR2: SGHRS and YFSETQ. This CDR3 is 17 amino acids long. The CDR3 DNA reads as TGCGCCAGCAGCCGAGGGACAGGGGTGTCTGGGGCCAACGTCCTGACTTTC. Residues: CASSRGTGVSGANVLTF.

Ten or more counts support this clonotype. The chain recombines TRBV5-1 with TRBJ2-5; 8 bases fit TRBD1. This CDR3 spans 14 amino acids. The V segment lost 6 bases and the J segment 5 bases; nucleotides outside the gene matches: 9. Germline V gene data show CDR1 as SGHRS and CDR2 as YFSETQ. CDR3 protein: CASTSGQGTETQYF. CDR3 DNA: TGCGCCAGCACCTCAGGACAGGGTACCGAGACCCAGTACTTC.

This clonotype was detected many times. The chain links TRBV30 to TRBJ2-3; 16 nucleotides line up with TRBD2. CDR1 GTSNPN and CDR2 SVGIG come from the germline V gene (reference sequence). The J segment lost 4 bases and the V segment lost 1 base, leaving 11 bases of the junction unmatched. The CDR3 spans 19 residues. CDR3 protein: CAWSAGTSGRAAFADTQYF. DNA for the CDR3: TGTGCCTGGAGTGCCGGGACTAGCGGGAGGGCCGCTTTTGCAGATACGCAGTATTTT.

This clonotype has a count of ten or more. This sequence joins TRBV3-1 and TRBJ2-1; D unclear. From germline, CDR1 is LGHDT and CDR2 YNNKEL (reference sequence). This CDR3 spans 17 amino acids. V was clipped by 0 bases and J by 2 bases, with 14 bases between them. The CDR3 DNA follows: TGTGCCAGCAGCCAAGATTTGGGCGGAGCCCCCTACAATGAGCAGTTCTTC. Encoded protein: CASSQDLGGAPYNEQFF.

In its sample, this clonotype was seen many times. The chain recombines TRBV12-3 or TRBV12-4 with TRBJ2-1; D not certain. This CDR3 has 15 residues. Trimming took 5 bases from V and 6 from J, leaving 17 bases between them. In DNA, the CDR3 is TGTGCCAGCAGTATCGGACGCCGGACCTTCAATGAGCAGTTCTTC. Protein product: CASSIGRRTFNEQFF.